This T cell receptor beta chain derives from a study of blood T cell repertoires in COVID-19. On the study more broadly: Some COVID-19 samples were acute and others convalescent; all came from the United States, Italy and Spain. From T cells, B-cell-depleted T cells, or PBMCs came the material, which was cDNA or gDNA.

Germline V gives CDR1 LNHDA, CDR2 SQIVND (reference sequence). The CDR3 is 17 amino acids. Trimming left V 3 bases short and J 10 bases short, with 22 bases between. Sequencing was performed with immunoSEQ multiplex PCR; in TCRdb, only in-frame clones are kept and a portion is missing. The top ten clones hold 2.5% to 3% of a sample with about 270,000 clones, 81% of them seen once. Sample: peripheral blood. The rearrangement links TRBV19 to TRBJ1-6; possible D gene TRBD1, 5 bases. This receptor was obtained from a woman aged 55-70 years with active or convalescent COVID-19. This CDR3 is CASSIPTRGGAGSPLHF. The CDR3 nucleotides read TGTGCCAGTAGTATTCCCACCCGCGGTGGGGCTGGGTCACCCCTCCACTTT.